A single sample gave rise to the 9 T cell receptor beta chains below, sequenced in a study of lymphopenia after photon versus proton radiotherapy. Measured with immunoSEQ multiplex PCR; TCRdb has only the in-frame clones, and not every one. The sample has about 30,000 clones, 80% to 90% seen once. The sequencing here drew on peripheral blood, taken from a patient treated with proton-based radiotherapy. These receptors were collected from a woman in her fifties or sixties with cholangiocarcinoma. Some clones in this sample may be carry-over from other donors' samples.

The chain uses TRBV2 and TRBJ2-7; the D gene could be TRBD1 or TRBD2 (6 bases each). The V gene lost 11 bases and the J gene lost 0 bases, with 14 bases spanning the gap. The V gene's germline CDR1 is SNHLY and CDR2 FYNNEI. This CDR3 has 13 amino acids. CDR3 in DNA: TGTGCCGGAGGTGGGGGGCTCTCCTACGAGCAGTACTTC. This sequence encodes CAGGGGLSYEQYF.

The rearrangement uses TRBV7-9 and TRBJ1-2; D gene unclear. CDR3 length: 13 residues. The germline CDR1 and CDR2 sequences are SEHNR and FQNEAQ (reference sequence). V was trimmed by 5 bases and J by 2 bases, leaving 9 bases between them. The chain's CDR3 is CASSHTENYGYTF. In DNA, the CDR3 is TGTGCCAGCAGCCACACAGAGAACTATGGCTACACCTTC.

This chain connects TRBV15 to TRBJ1-2; tentatively, D is TRBD1 (5 bases). V lost 0 bases and J 0 bases, leaving 11 bases between the germline ends. CDR3 length: 16 amino acids. Per the germline V gene, CDR1 is LNHNV and CDR2 is YYDKDF (reference sequence). CDR3 nucleotide sequence: TGTGCCACCAGCAGAGATTCCGGGGCTCCTAACTATGGCTACACCTTC. This sequence encodes CATSRDSGAPNYGYTF.

This chain joins TRBV6-6 and TRBJ2-6, with D possibly matching TRBD2 (5 bases). Germline CDR1 MNHNY, CDR2 SVGAGI (reference sequence). Trimming stripped 10 bases from V and 4 bases from J, with 14 bases between. This CDR3 has 14 amino acids. The CDR3 DNA reads TGTGCCACCGTCTCGGGGTCCGGGGCCAACGTCCTGACTTTC. Amino acid sequence: CATVSGSGANVLTF.

The J gene is TRBJ1-5, the V gene TRBV2, with D maybe TRBD1 (6 bases). Trimming shortened V by 8 bases and J by 7 bases, and 15 bases separated the two germline ends. Germline CDR1 is SNHLY and CDR2 is FYNNEI. The CDR3 runs 13 residues. This CDR3 is CASSNRQDQPQHF. The CDR3 nucleotides read TGTGCCAGCTCCAATCGACAGGACCAGCCCCAGCATTTT.

The chain links TRBV19 to TRBJ1-3, with 7 bases matching TRBD1. Germline V gene lookup returns CDR1 LNHDA and CDR2 SQIVND (reference sequence). This CDR3 has 15 amino acids. V was pared by 9 bases and J by 2 bases, with 10 bases of the junction left unmatched. The CDR3 sequence is CASQMGGQPGNTIYF. The CDR3 DNA reads TGTGCCAGCCAAATGGGGGGACAGCCTGGAAACACCATATATTTT.

J is TRBJ1-4 and V is TRBV2; D is unclear. Germline loops: CDR1 SNHLY, CDR2 FYNNEI. Trimming removed 6 bases from V and 0 bases from J, with 8 bases in between. The CDR3 has 14 amino acids. CDR3 amino acids: CASSAVATNEKLFF. In DNA, the CDR3 is TGTGCCAGCAGCGCGGTTGCAACTAATGAAAAACTGTTTTTT. Full variable domain (missing parts from reference TRBV2 and TRBJ1-4): EPEVTQTPSHQVTQMGQEVILRCVPISNHLYFYWYRQILGQKVEFLVSFYNNEISEKSEIFDDQFSVERPDGSNFTLKIRSTKLEDSAMYFCASSAVATNEKLFFGSGTQLSVL.

The chain recombines TRBV4-1 with TRBJ2-6, with D uncertain. The CDR3 runs to 17 residues. CDR1 and CDR2 (germline): MGHRA, YSYEKL. The V end lost 1 base, the J end lost 0 bases, and 10 bases lay between the germline ends. The CDR3 sequence: CASSQGTRISGANVLTF. The CDR3 DNA reads as TGCGCCAGCAGCCAAGGGACGAGAATCTCTGGGGCCAACGTCCTGACTTTC.

This sequence joins TRBV5-1 and TRBJ1-1; the D is unclear. The CDR3 consists of 14 residues. The germline gives CDR1 SGHRS, CDR2 YFSETQ. V was cut by 0 bases and J by 1 base, with 7 bases left in between. The CDR3 nucleotides read TGCGCCAGCAGCTTGGTACTGCCGAACACTGAAGCTTTCTTT. Translating it yields CASSLVLPNTEAFF.